This TCR beta chain is drawn from a study of T cells in Graves' hyperthyroidism and ophthalmopathy. The investigators amplified TCR beta CDR3 regions from RNA transcripts. TCR CDR3 underwent first-round RT-PCR with the HTBI primer set. TCRdb reprocessed the multiplex PCR reads with MiXCR, giving one entry per CDR3 protein. The repertoire has about 660,000 distinct CDR3 sequences, roughly 46% of them found once; the top ten carry roughly 7.2%. The CDR3 runs to 13 residues. V was pared by 5 bases and J by 7 bases, with 13 bases between. CDR1 is SGHRS and CDR2 is YFSETQ in the germline V gene. The TCR originated in an adult man with Graves' disease, either hyperthyroidism or ophthalmopathy (not recorded which). Source material: peripheral blood or thyroid tissue (not recorded which). The chain is built from TRBV5-1 and TRBJ1-3; D perhaps matches TRBD1 (5 bases). In DNA, the CDR3 is TGCGCCAGCAGTTCCGGGACGGAGAACACCATATATTTT. Encoded protein: CASSSGTENTIYF. Looking up the rest from reference TRBV5-1 and TRBJ1-3 gives the full variable domain: KAGVTQTPRYLIKTRGQQVTLSCSPISGHRSVSWYQQTPGQGLQFLFEYFSETQRNKGNFPGRFSGRQFSNSRSEMNVSTLELGDSALYLCASSSGTENTIYFGEGSWLTVV.